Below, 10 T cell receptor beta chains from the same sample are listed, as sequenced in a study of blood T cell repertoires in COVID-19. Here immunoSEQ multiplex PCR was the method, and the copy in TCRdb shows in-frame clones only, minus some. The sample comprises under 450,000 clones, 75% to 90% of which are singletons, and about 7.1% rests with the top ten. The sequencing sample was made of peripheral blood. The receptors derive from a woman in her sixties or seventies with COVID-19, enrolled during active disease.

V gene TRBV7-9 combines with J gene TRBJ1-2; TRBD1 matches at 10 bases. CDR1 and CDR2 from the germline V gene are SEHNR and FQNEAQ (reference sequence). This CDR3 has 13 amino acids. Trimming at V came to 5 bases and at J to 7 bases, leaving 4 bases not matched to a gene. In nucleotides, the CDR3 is TGTGCCAGCAGCCGACAGGGGGCGCTTGGCTACACCTTC. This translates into CASSRQGALGYTF.

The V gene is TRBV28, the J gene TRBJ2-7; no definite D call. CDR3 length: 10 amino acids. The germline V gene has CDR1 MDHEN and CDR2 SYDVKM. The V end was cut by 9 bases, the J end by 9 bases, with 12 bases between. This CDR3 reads CASGSLGQYF. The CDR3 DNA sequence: TGTGCCAGTGGGTCCCTAGGGCAGTACTTC.

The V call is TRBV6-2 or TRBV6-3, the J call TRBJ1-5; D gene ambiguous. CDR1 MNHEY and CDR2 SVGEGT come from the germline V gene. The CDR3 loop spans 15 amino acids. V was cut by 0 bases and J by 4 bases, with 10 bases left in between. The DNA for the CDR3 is TGTGCCAGCAGTTACTCGACACAGATAAATCAGCCCCAGCATTTT. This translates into CASSYSTQINQPQHF.

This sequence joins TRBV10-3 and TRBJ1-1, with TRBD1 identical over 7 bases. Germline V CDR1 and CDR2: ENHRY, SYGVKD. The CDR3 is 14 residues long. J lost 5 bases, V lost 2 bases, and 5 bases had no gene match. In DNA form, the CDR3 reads TGTGCCATCAGTGAGGCAGGGGGAAGGACTGAAGCTTTCTTT. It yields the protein CAISEAGGRTEAFF.

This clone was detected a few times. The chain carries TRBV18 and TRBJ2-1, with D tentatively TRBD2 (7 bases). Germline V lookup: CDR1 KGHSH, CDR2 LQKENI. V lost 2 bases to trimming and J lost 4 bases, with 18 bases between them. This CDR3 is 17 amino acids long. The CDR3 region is CASSPSVMGGHYNEQFF. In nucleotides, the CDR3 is TGTGCCAGCTCACCATCAGTCATGGGGGGGCATTACAATGAGCAGTTCTTC. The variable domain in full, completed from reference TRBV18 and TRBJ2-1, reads NAGVMQNPRHLVRRRGQEARLRCSPMKGHSHVYWYRQLPEEGLKFMVYLQKENIIDESGMPKERFSAEFPKEGPSILRIQQVVRGDSAAYFCASSPSVMGGHYNEQFFGPGTRLTVL.

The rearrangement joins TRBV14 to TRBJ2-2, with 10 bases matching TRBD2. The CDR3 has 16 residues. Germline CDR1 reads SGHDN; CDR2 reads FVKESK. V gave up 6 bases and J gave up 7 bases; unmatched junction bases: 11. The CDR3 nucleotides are TGTGCCAGCAGACCCGAGCGGGGGGGCCTCGTCGGGGAGCTGTTTTTT. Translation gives CASRPERGGLVGELFF.

The CDR3 nucleotides are TGCGCCAGTACAGGGGCCTATAGCAATCAGCCCCAGCATTTT. Protein sequence: CASTGAYSNQPQHF. The chain recombines TRBV10-1 with TRBJ1-5, with 7 bases matching TRBD1. Germline lookup yields CDR1 WNHNN and CDR2 SYGVQD (reference sequence). V lost 9 bases and J lost 0; bases outside the gene matches: 5. There are 14 residues in the CDR3.

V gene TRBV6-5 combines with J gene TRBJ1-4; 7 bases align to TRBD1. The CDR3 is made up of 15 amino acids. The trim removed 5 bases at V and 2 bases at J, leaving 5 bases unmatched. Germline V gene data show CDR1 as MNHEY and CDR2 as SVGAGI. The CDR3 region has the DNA TGTGCCAGCAGTAGGGGACAGTCGACTAATGAAAAACTGTTTTTT. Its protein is CASSRGQSTNEKLFF.

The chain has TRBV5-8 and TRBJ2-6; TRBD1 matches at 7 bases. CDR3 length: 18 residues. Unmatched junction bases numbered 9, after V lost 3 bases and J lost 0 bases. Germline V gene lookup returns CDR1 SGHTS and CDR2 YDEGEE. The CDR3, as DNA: TGTGCCAGCAGCTACCGGGACAGTCTCTCCTCTGGGGCCAACGTCCTGACTTTC. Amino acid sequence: CASSYRDSLSSGANVLTF.

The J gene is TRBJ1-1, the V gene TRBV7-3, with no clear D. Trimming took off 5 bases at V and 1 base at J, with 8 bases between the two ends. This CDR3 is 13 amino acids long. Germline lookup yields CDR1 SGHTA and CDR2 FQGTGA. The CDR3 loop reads CASSPVPNTEAFF. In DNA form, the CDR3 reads TGTGCCAGCAGCCCCGTCCCGAACACTGAAGCTTTCTTT.